This T cell receptor (beta chain) was captured by sequencing in a study of cytomegalovirus exposure and HLA in healthy donors. The PCR used 60 Vbeta and 13 Jbeta primers. Assay used: immunoSEQ multiplex PCR; TCRdb lists only in-frame clones, some missing. Among roughly 36,000 clones listed, roughly 74% were seen once. Though probably carrying unrecorded immune exposures, donors were nominally healthy at sampling. Study-wide points: Most sequenced TCRs were rare (though some public TCRs occurred in many donors). The HLA-A and HLA-B alleles of most subjects were reportedly predicted accurately from TCR beta sequences.

The germline V gene has CDR1 SGHTA and CDR2 FQGNSA. The CDR3 has 16 amino acids. V lost 5 bases to trimming and J lost 8 bases; unmatched junction nucleotides: 12. Note on this clone: As yet, its antigen is unknown.

The receptor comes from a man aged 25 to 45 in good health and CMV-seronegative. V is TRBV7-2 and J is TRBJ1-2, with 12 bases lining up with TRBD1. Sequenced input: PBMCs. The CDR3 DNA is TGTGCCAGCAGCGCTAAAAATTCCGGGACAGGGGGCGGCTACACCTTC. Its translation is CASSAKNSGTGGGYTF.